This T cell receptor (beta chain) came from a study of early T cells in non-severe SARS-CoV-2 infection. Study overall: Sequencing targeted bulk RNA from unsorted whole blood, leaving chains unpaired.

Study-level points and caveats: Reliance on VDJdb matching favored anti-spike CD8 responses; private and CD4 specificities were missed.

With respect to this clonotype: Its antigen is currently unknown.

V dropped 5 bases and J dropped 5 bases, with 15 bases sitting between them. This CDR3 spans 13 amino acids. Germline CDR1 and CDR2: DFQATT and SNEGSKA (reference sequence). Unique molecular identifiers were added to individual cDNA molecules. MiXCR, applied by TCRdb to the 5' RACE reads, yields one record per CDR3 protein. The profile shows 85,000 to 100,000 distinct CDR3 sequences, roughly 9.6% of them singletons. The receptor was isolated from an adult who was a healthcare worker with PCR-confirmed SARS-CoV-2 infection or an uninfected control (not recorded which). The V gene is TRBV20-1, the J gene TRBJ1-2, with D possibly TRBD1 on 6 matching bases. The sample consisted of whole blood, taken at baseline. This CDR3 reads CSAPQIGGYGYTF. CDR3 nucleotides: TGCAGTGCTCCCCAAATAGGGGGATATGGCTACACCTTC.